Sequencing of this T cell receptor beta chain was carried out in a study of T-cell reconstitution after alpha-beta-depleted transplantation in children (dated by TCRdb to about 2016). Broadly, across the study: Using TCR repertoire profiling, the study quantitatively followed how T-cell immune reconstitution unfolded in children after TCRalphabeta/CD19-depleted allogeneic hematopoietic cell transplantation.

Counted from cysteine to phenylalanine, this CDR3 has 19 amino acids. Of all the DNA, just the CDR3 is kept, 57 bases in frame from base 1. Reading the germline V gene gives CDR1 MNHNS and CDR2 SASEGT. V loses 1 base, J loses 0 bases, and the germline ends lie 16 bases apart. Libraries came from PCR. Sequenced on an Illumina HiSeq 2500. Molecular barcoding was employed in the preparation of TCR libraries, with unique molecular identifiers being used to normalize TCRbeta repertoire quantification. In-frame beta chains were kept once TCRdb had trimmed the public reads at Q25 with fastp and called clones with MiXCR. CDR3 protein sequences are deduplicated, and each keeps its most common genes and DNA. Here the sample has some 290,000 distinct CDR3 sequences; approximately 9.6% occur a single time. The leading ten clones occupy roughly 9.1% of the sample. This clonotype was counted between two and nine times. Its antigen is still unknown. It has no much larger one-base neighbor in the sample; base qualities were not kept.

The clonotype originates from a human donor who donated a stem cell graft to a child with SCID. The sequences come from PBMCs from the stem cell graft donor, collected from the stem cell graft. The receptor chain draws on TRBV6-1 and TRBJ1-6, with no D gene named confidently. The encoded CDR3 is CASSEVSPGASSYNSPLHF. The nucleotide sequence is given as TGTGCCAGCAGTGAAGTTTCACCGGGCGCAAGCTCCTATAATTCACCCCTCCACTTT.